This is a list of T cell receptor beta chains from one sample in a study of blood T cell repertoires in COVID-19. Only in-frame clones appear in the TCRdb table, and some are missing; sequencing was by immunoSEQ multiplex PCR. Among fewer than 400,000 clones, around 86% were seen once, and the ten largest hold around 2.9%. The specimen was peripheral blood. The receptors were sampled from a human donor in a cohort sampled during active COVID-19. CDR3s leave out the opening cysteine and the closing phenylalanine or tryptophan.

j_call | v_call | cdr3_aa
TRBJ2-2 | TRBV19 | ASSTRGRTGELF
TRBJ2-5 | TRBV11-2 | ASSPQGRSQETQY
TRBJ2-2 | TRBV5-1 | ASSWGTGSPGELF
TRBJ2-7 | TRBV18 | ASSATGGASHEQY
TRBJ2-2 | TRBV5-1 | ASSLERRENTGELF
TRBJ1-6 | TRBV3-1/TRBV3-2 | ASSQGQLTSPLH
TRBJ1-6 | TRBV20-1 | SASSRAGNSPLH
TRBJ2-1 | TRBV6-5 | ASSYGLNNEQF
TRBJ2-2 | TRBV28 | ASSPPGGNTGELF
TRBJ2-7 | TRBV7-9 | ASSLGEPDRIYEQY
TRBJ2-3 | TRBV2 | ASSEAPAGVGTDTQY
TRBJ2-3 | TRBV9 | ASSVDAGGDTQY
TRBJ2-5 | TRBV7-7 | ASSLSASGRETQY
TRBJ1-1 | TRBV5-8 | ASSFRRTGDSEAF
TRBJ2-1 | TRBV28 | ASSSPDTHEQF
TRBJ2-5 | TRBV10-3 | AISESIFGGPKDQETQY
TRBJ1-5 | TRBV7-2 | ASSLVAGSNQPQH
TRBJ1-2 | TRBV2 | ASSGQGLRGGYT
TRBJ1-5 | TRBV19 | ASSRQGGNQPQH
TRBJ2-1 | TRBV6-5 | ASSSLAQGEQF
TRBJ2-1 | TRBV5-1 | ASSSETGNDEQF